The entry that follows covers one T cell receptor beta chain sequence. The data belong to a study of cytomegalovirus exposure and HLA in healthy donors. The study ran its PCR with 60 Vbeta and 13 Jbeta primers. Assay: immunoSEQ multiplex PCR; the TCRdb copy retains only in-frame clones and omits some. This repertoire includes about 130,000 clones. CDR1 and CDR2 (germline): SNHLY, FYNNEI. The ends were cut back, 5 bases at V and 8 bases at J, with 15 bases in the middle. CDR3 size: 13 residues. The source material was PBMCs. This receptor was obtained from a man aged 30 to 39 in good health and CMV-seronegative. The chain recombines TRBV2 with TRBJ1-2; D is undetermined. The CDR3 nucleotides are TGTGCCAGCAGTTCCAGGCGGGGTGAGGGCTACACCTTC. Its translation is CASSSRRGEGYTF.